This TCR beta chain was captured in a study of CD8 T cells in ankylosing spondylitis. Study-wide points: Ankylosing spondylitis blood appeared to carry a characteristic TCR beta motif of roughly eight highly homologous variants. Earlier work had already found some motif variants in reactive arthritis synovial fluid and blood.

Germline V CDR1 and CDR2: DFQATT, SNEGSKA (reference sequence). CDR3 length: 14 residues. J lost 7 bases, V lost 2 bases, and 6 bases had no gene match. TCRdb independently ran MiXCR on the 5' RACE reads; one entry per CDR3 protein. The repertoire includes 400,000 to 450,000 distinct CDR3 sequences, roughly a sixth of them detected once, and 1% sits in the top ten. Points on this clonotype: Antigen unknown.

Sequencing input: blood, either unsorted or a sorted T cell fraction (not recorded which). The J gene is TRBJ2-1, the V gene TRBV20-1; 9 positions match TRBD2. The TCR sequence derives from a male donor with ankylosing spondylitis. CDR3 residues: CSARYSGRSNEQFF. CDR3 in DNA: TGCAGTGCTAGATATAGCGGGAGAAGTAATGAGCAGTTCTTC.